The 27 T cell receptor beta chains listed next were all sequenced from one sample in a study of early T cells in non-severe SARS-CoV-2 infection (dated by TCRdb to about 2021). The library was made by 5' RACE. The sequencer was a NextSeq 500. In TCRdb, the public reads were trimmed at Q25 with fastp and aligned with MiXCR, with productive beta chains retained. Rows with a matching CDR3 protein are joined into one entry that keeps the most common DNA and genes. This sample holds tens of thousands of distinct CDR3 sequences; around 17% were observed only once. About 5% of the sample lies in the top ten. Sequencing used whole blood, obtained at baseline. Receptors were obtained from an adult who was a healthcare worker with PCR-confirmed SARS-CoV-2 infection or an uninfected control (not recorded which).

The DNA for the CDR3 is TGTGCCAGCAGACCGGACAGGAACACTGAAGCTTTCTTT. As protein: CASRPDRNTEAFF. This rearrangement joins TRBV28 to TRBJ1-1, with D possibly TRBD1 on 6 matching bases. The germline CDR1 and CDR2 sequences are MDHEN and SYDVKM. CDR3 length equals 13 residues. The V gene lost 6 bases and the J gene lost 1 base, with 9 bases spanning the gap.

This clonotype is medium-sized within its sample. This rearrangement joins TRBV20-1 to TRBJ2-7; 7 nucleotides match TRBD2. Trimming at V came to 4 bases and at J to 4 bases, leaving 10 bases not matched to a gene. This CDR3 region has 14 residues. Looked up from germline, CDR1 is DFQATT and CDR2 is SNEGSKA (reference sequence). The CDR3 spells CSATPGSGGYEQYF. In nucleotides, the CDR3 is TGCAGTGCTACGCCGGGCTCCGGGGGGTACGAGCAGTACTTC.

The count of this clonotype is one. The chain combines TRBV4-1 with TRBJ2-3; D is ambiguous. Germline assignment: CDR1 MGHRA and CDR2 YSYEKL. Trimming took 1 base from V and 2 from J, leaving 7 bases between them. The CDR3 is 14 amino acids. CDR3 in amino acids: CASSQAPYTDTQYF. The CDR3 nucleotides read TGCGCCAGCAGCCAAGCGCCGTACACAGATACGCAGTATTTT.

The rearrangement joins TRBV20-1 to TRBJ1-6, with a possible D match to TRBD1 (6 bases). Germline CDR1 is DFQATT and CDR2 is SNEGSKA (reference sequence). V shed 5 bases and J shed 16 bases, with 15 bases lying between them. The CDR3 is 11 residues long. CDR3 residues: CSAQSDRLLHF. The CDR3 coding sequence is TGCAGTGCTCAATCCGACAGGCTTCTCCACTTT.

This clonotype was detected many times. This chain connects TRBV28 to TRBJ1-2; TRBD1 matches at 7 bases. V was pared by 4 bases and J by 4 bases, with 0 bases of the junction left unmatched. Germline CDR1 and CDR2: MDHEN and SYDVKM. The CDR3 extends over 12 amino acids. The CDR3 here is CASSSGGYGYTF. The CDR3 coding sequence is TGTGCCAGCAGTTCAGGGGGCTATGGCTACACCTTC.

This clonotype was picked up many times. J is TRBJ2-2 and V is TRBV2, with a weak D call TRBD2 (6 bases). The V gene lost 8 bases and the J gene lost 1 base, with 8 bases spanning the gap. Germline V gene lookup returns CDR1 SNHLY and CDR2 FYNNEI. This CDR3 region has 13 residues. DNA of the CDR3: TGTGCCAGCGGAGGGCAGAACACCGGGGAGCTGTTTTTT. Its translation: CASGGQNTGELFF.

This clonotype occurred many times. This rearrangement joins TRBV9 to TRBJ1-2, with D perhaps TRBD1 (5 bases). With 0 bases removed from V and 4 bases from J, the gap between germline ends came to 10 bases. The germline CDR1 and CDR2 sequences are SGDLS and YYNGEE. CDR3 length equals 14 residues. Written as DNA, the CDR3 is TGTGCCAGCAGCGTAGCTCCCGACAGCTATGGCTACACCTTC. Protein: CASSVAPDSYGYTF.

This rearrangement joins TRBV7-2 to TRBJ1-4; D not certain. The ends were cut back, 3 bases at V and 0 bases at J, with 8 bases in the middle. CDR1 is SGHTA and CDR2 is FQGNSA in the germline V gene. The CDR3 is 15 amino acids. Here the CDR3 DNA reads TGTGCCAGCAGCTTTTCCCGGGCAACTAATGAAAAACTGTTTTTT. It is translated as CASSFSRATNEKLFF.

CDR3 in amino acids: CASKVREVEQYF. As DNA, the CDR3 is TGTGCCAGTAAAGTGCGGGAGGTCGAGCAGTACTTC. The chain uses TRBV19 and TRBJ2-7; TRBD2 matches 8 bases. V shed 7 bases, J shed 6 bases, and the junction held 5 bases outside the gene matches. From germline, CDR1 is LNHDA and CDR2 SQIVND (reference sequence). The CDR3 sequence is 12 residues long.

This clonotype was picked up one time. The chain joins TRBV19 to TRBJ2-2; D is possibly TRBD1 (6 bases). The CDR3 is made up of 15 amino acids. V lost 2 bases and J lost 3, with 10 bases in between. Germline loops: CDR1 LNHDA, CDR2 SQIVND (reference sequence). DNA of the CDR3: TGTGCCAGTAGTATACAGGACAGATACACCGGGGAGCTGTTTTTT. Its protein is CASSIQDRYTGELFF.

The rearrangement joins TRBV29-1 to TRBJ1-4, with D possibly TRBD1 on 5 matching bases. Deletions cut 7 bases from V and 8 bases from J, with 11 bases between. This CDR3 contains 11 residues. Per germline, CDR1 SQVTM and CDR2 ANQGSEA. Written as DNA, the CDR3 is TGCAGCGCCGGGGCGGTAGAAAAACTGTTTTTT. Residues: CSAGAVEKLFF.

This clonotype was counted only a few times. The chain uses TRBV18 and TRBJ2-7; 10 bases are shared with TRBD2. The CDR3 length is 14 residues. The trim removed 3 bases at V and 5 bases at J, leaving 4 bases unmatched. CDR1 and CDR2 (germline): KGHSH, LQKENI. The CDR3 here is CASSPLAGAHEQYF. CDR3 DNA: TGTGCCAGCTCACCTCTAGCGGGAGCACACGAGCAGTACTTC.

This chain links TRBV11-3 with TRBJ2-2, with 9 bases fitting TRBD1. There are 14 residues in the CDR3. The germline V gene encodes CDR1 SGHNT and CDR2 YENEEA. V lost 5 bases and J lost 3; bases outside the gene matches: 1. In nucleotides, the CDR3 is TGTGCCAGCAGCCGGGACAGGGACACCGGGGAGCTGTTTTTT. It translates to CASSRDRDTGELFF.

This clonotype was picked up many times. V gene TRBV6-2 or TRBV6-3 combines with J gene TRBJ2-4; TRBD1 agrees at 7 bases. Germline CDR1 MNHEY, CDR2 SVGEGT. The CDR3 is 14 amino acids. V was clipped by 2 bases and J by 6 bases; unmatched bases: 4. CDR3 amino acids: CASSYPGQINIQYF. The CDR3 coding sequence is TGTGCCAGCAGTTACCCGGGACAGATAAACATTCAGTACTTC.

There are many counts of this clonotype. In DNA form, the CDR3 reads TGCGCCAGCAGCCAAGAGGGGAGGCAATTTTCACCCCTCCACTTT. Translation gives CASSQEGRQFSPLHF. The chain is built from TRBV4-3 and TRBJ1-6; D uncertain. CDR1 LGHNA and CDR2 YSLEER come from the germline V gene. The CDR3 covers 15 residues. Trimming took 0 bases from V and 9 from J, leaving 12 bases between them.

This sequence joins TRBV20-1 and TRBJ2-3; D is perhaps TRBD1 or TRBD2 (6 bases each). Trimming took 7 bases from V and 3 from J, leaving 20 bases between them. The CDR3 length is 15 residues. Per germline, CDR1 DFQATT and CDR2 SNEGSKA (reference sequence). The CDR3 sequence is CSVTTGERGTDTQYF. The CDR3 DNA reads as TGCAGTGTCACGACGGGGGAGAGGGGGACAGATACGCAGTATTTT.

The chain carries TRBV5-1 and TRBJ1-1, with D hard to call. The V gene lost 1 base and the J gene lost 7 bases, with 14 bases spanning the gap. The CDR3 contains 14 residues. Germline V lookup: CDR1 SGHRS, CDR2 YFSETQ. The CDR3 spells CASSLRSGESEAFF. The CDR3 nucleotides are TGCGCCAGCAGCTTGAGGTCTGGGGAGAGTGAAGCTTTCTTT. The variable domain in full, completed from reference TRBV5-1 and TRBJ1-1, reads KAGVTQTPRYLIKTRGQQVTLSCSPISGHRSVSWYQQTPGQGLQFLFEYFSETQRNKGNFPGRFSGRQFSNSRSEMNVSTLELGDSALYLCASSLRSGESEAFFGQGTRLTVV.

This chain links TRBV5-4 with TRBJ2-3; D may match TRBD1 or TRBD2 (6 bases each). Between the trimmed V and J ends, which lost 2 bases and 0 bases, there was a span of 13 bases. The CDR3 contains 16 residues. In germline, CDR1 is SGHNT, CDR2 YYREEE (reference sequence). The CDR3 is CASSLEGGVSTDTQYF. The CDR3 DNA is TGTGCCAGCAGCTTAGAGGGGGGCGTCAGCACAGATACGCAGTATTTT.

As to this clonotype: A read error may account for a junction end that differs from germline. The CDR3 loop reads CASSQAWTVKTEAFF. CDR3 in DNA: TGTGCCAGCAGCCAAGCCTGGACAGTGAAAACTGAAGCTTTCTTT. This chain connects TRBV3-1 to TRBJ1-1; weak D call: TRBD1 (6 bases). Looked up from germline, CDR1 is LGHDT and CDR2 is YNNKEL (reference sequence). This CDR3 region has 15 residues.

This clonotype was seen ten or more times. CDR3 in amino acids: CASSPDGTGDEAFF. The CDR3 nucleotides are TGTGCCAGCAGCCCCGACGGTACAGGAGATGAAGCTTTCTTT. This chain uses TRBV6-6 with TRBJ1-1; tentatively, D is TRBD1 (5 bases). The V end lost 6 bases, the J end lost 7 bases, and 18 bases lay between the germline ends. This CDR3 contains 14 residues. Germline-derived CDR1 and CDR2 are MNHNY and SVGAGI (reference sequence).

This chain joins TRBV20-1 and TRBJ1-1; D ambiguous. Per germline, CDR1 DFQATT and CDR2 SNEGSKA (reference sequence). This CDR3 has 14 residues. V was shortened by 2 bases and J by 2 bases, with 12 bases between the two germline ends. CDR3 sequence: CSARLGAPNTEAFF. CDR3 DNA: TGCAGTGCTAGATTGGGCGCTCCAAACACTGAAGCTTTCTTT.

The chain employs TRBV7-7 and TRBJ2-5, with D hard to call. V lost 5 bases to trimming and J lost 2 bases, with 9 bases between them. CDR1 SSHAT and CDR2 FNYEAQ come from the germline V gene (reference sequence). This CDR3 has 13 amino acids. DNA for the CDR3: TGTGCCAGCAGCGCTCAGACACAAGAGACCCAGTACTTC. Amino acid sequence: CASSAQTQETQYF.

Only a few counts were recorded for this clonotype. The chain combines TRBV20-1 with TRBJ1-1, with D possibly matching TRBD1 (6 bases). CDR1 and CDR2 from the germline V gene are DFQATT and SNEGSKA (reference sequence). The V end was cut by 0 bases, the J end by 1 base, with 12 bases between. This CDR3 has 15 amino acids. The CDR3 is CSAREAGARNTEAFF. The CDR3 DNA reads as TGCAGTGCTAGAGAAGCAGGGGCGAGGAACACTGAAGCTTTCTTT.

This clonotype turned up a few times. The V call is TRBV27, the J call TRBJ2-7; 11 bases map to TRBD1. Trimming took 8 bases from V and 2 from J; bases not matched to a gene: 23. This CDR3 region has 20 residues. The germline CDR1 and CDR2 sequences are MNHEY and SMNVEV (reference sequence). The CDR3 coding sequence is TGTGCCAGCCGACGTTCGATGGGACAGGGGGAATTAGTGATCCCCTACGAGCAGTACTTC. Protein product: CASRRSMGQGELVIPYEQYF.

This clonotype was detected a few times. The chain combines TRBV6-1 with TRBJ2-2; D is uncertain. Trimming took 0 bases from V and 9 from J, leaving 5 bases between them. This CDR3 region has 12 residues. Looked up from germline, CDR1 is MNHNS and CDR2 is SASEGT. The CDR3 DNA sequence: TGTGCCAGCAGTGAAGCGGCACGGGAGCTGTTTTTT. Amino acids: CASSEAARELFF.

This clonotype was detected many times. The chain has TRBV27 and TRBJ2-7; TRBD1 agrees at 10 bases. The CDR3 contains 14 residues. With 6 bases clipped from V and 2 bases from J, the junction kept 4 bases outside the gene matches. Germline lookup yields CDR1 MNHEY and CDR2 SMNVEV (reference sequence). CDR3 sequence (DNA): TGTGCCAGCAGCGTGGACAGGGGGACCTACGAGCAGTACTTC. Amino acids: CASSVDRGTYEQYF.

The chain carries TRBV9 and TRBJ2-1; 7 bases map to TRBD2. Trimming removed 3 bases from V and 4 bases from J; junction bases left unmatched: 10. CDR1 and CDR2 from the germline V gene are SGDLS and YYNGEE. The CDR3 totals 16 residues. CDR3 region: CASSGVAGAGYNEQFF. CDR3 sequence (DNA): TGTGCCAGCAGCGGGGTAGCGGGTGCTGGTTACAATGAGCAGTTCTTC.